This TCR beta chain derives from a study of breast tumors, draining lymph nodes, adjacent tissues. General study results and limits: Compared with basal-like, luminal-like tumors shared significantly more repertoire with nontumor tissue. Compared with lymph nodes, tumors were less diverse; compared with nontumor tissue, more.

On this clonotype: Its specificity is not known. This could be a read error, since a much larger clone is one nucleotide away.

Germline V CDR1 and CDR2: MRHNA, SNTAGT. The V and J ends lost 5 bases and 1 base respectively, with 21 bases between them. The CDR3 length is 18 residues. TCRdb re-called the multiplex PCR reads with MiXCR, one entry per CDR3 protein. The sample records 200,000 or so distinct CDR3 sequences, 31% being singletons. The lymph nodes were axillary draining lymph nodes from breast cancer patients. V and J are TRBV6-4 and TRBJ1-5, with D possibly being TRBD1 (6 bases). Specimen: axillary lymph node tissue. The TCR comes from a female donor with breast cancer. Some clones in this sample may be carry-over from other donors' samples. CDR3 DNA: TGTGCCAGCAGTCACAAGGCAGGGGAAGTGTGGAGCAATCAGCCCCAGCATTTT. Its translation: CASSHKAGEVWSNQPQHF.